The 32 T cell receptor beta chains presented below share a single source sample, sequenced in a study of radiation and T cells in renal cell carcinoma. The time point was: baseline pretreatment blood. Treatment defined: 15 Gy SBRT to primary tumor, nephrectomy 4 weeks later. Measured with immunoSEQ multiplex PCR; TCRdb has only the in-frame clones, and not every one. This table has around 94,000 clones, 80% to 90% appearing once. Sequences were derived from blood, sampled from a patient whose treatment included radiotherapy and nephrectomy. Receptors were obtained from a man aged 45-65 years with renal cell carcinoma.

The CDR3 bases are TGCGCCAGCAGCCAAGACGTACAGGGATTGGACTATGGCTACACCTTC. Encoded protein: CASSQDVQGLDYGYTF. V is TRBV4-3 and J is TRBJ1-2; D might be TRBD1 (6 bases). The CDR3 totals 16 residues. Germline V CDR1 and CDR2: LGHNA, YSLEER. With 0 bases removed from V and 3 bases from J, the gap between germline ends came to 14 bases.

This clone came up a few times. V gene TRBV6-1 combines with J gene TRBJ2-1; 14 bases match TRBD2. CDR1 is MNHNS, CDR2 SASEGT, per germline. The CDR3 runs to 15 residues. J lost 10 bases, V lost 4 bases, and 6 bases had no gene match. The CDR3 nucleotides are TGTGCCAGCAGTGTCTTGACTAGCGGGGGGGGAGAGCAGTTCTTC. The encoded protein is CASSVLTSGGGEQFF.

This chain uses TRBV28 with TRBJ1-4; no definite D call. The V gene's germline CDR1 is MDHEN and CDR2 SYDVKM. Trimming shortened V by 6 bases and J by 0 bases, and 11 bases separated the two germline ends. The CDR3 totals 15 residues. CDR3 sequence (DNA): TGTGCCAGCAGCCCCCCAGGTGCAACTAATGAAAAACTGTTTTTT. It encodes CASSPPGATNEKLFF.

The V gene is TRBV28, the J gene TRBJ2-5, with D possibly matching TRBD1 (5 bases). V was pared by 0 bases and J by 7 bases, with 18 bases between. Per the germline V gene, CDR1 is MDHEN and CDR2 is SYDVKM. This CDR3 is built from 16 residues. The DNA of the CDR3 is TGTGCCAGCAGTTTATGGGGGTTGGGGCAGTCCGGGACCCAGTACTTC. As protein: CASSLWGLGQSGTQYF.

The chain couples TRBV5-1 to TRBJ2-3; perhaps TRBD2 as D (5 bases). Germline loops: CDR1 SGHRS, CDR2 YFSETQ. The ends were cut back, 7 bases at V and 2 bases at J, with 17 bases in the middle. This CDR3 is built from 15 residues. This CDR3 is CASAKDSPDTDTQYF. The CDR3 coding sequence is TGCGCCAGCGCAAAGGACTCCCCAGACACAGATACGCAGTATTTT. Supplemented by reference TRBV5-1 and TRBJ2-3, the full variable domain reads KAGVTQTPRYLIKTRGQQVTLSCSPISGHRSVSWYQQTPGQGLQFLFEYFSETQRNKGNFPGRFSGRQFSNSRSEMNVSTLELGDSALYLCASAKDSPDTDTQYFGPGTRLTVL.

This rearrangement joins TRBV6-5 to TRBJ1-4; TRBD1 is a possible D gene (5 bases). The germline gives CDR1 MNHEY, CDR2 SVGAGI. Trimming left V 4 bases short and J 5 bases short, with 11 bases between. There are 14 residues in the CDR3. The CDR3: CASSSGRENEKLFF. The CDR3 bases are TGTGCCAGCAGTTCCGGCAGGGAAAATGAAAAACTGTTTTTT.

This chain uses TRBV5-1 with TRBJ2-3, with a possible D match to TRBD1 (6 bases). V was clipped by 1 base and J by 4 bases, with 13 bases between them. CDR3 length: 15 amino acids. Looked up from germline, CDR1 is SGHRS and CDR2 is YFSETQ. CDR3 loop: CASSLIGQRPDTQYF. In nucleotides, the CDR3 is TGCGCCAGCAGCTTGATAGGACAGAGACCAGATACGCAGTATTTT.

The chain combines TRBV5-1 with TRBJ2-1; a weak D match, TRBD1 (6 bases). The germline gives CDR1 SGHRS, CDR2 YFSETQ. The CDR3 is 13 residues long. The V and J ends lost 0 bases and 10 bases respectively, with 11 bases between them. In DNA form, the CDR3 reads TGCGCCAGCAGCTTGGCAGGGGCAAGGGAGCAGTTCTTC. This translates into CASSLAGAREQFF.

The genes are TRBV27 and TRBJ2-3; TRBD2 matches 12 bases. The CDR3 is made up of 14 amino acids. Looked up from germline, CDR1 is MNHEY and CDR2 is SMNVEV (reference sequence). The trim removed 4 bases at V and 8 bases at J, leaving 4 bases unmatched. The DNA for the CDR3 is TGTGCCAGCAGTTCCGGACTAGCGGGGATTACGCAGTATTTT. Translated, it gives CASSSGLAGITQYF.

CDR3 coding DNA: TGTGCCAGCAGCAGATTAGGGACAGCGAACACTGAAGCTTTCTTT. This codes for CASSRLGTANTEAFF. The chain joins TRBV7-2 to TRBJ1-1; 7 bases match TRBD1. From germline, CDR1 is SGHTA and CDR2 FQGNSA. This CDR3 is 15 amino acids long. With V trimmed by 5 bases and J by 1 base, 7 bases remained unmatched.

V usage is TRBV6-5 and J usage is TRBJ2-2; D might be TRBD1 (7 bases). Trimming removed 0 bases at V and 6 bases at J, with 11 bases between. Germline CDR1 MNHEY, CDR2 SVGAGI. There are 15 residues in the CDR3. The CDR3: CASSYSEGAAGELFF. The CDR3 coding sequence is TGTGCCAGCAGTTACTCGGAGGGGGCGGCCGGGGAGCTGTTTTTT.

This rearrangement joins TRBV2 to TRBJ2-5, with D tentatively TRBD2 (6 bases). Per germline, CDR1 SNHLY and CDR2 FYNNEI. The V end was cut by 8 bases, the J end by 2 bases, with 21 bases between. There are 16 residues in the CDR3. CDR3 DNA: TGTGCCAGCGTTGAATCCCCATGGAGGGTGCAAGAGACCCAGTACTTC. Its protein is CASVESPWRVQETQYF.

The J gene is TRBJ2-6, the V gene TRBV15, with D perhaps TRBD1 (6 bases). The length of the CDR3 is 15 residues. Germline CDR1 reads LNHNV; CDR2 reads YYDKDF (reference sequence). Trimming left V 7 bases short and J 0 bases short, with 10 bases between. CDR3 region: CATNLGGSGANVLTF. In nucleotides, the CDR3 is TGTGCCACCAACCTAGGGGGCTCTGGGGCCAACGTCCTGACTTTC.

The chain joins TRBV4-3 to TRBJ2-1; D is ambiguous. V was clipped by 1 base and J by 6 bases, with 7 bases between them. The CDR3 totals 13 residues. From germline, CDR1 is LGHNA and CDR2 YSLEER. Written as DNA, the CDR3 is TGCGCCAGCAGCCAAGGAAGCTTCAATGAGCAGTTCTTC. This sequence encodes CASSQGSFNEQFF.

The chain uses TRBV10-3 and TRBJ1-5; D might be TRBD1 (5 bases). CDR3 length equals 18 residues. Germline CDR1 ENHRY, CDR2 SYGVKD. V was trimmed by 2 bases and J by 2 bases, leaving 19 bases between them. DNA for the CDR3: TGTGCCATCAGTGAGGCTTGGGGGGGAGGCATGGGCAATCAGCCCCAGCATTTT. This encodes CAISEAWGGGMGNQPQHF.

The chain has TRBV30 and TRBJ2-2; perhaps D is TRBD1 or TRBD2 (5 bases each). Germline values: CDR1 GTSNPN, CDR2 SVGIG (reference sequence). CDR3 length: 14 amino acids. V was cut by 4 bases and J by 0 bases, with 9 bases left in between. This CDR3 is CAWKWGSNTGELFF. CDR3 in DNA: TGTGCCTGGAAATGGGGGTCGAACACCGGGGAGCTGTTTTTT.

This sequence joins TRBV27 and TRBJ1-4; D is uncertain. Trimming left V 2 bases short and J 8 bases short, with 15 bases between. The CDR3 covers 15 residues. Germline lookup yields CDR1 MNHEY and CDR2 SMNVEV (reference sequence). Here the CDR3 reads CASSLNMDVREKLFF. The CDR3 region has the DNA TGTGCCAGCAGTTTAAACATGGATGTAAGGGAAAAACTGTTTTTT.

This clone was counted between two and nine times. This sequence joins TRBV4-1 and TRBJ2-1, with TRBD2 identical over 10 bases. From germline, CDR1 is MGHRA and CDR2 YSYEKL. The junction had 5 bases not matched to a gene; V was cut back by 2 bases and J by 7 bases. The CDR3 sequence is 15 residues long. The CDR3 spells CASSQWLAGDNEQFF. The CDR3 nucleotides read TGCGCCAGCAGCCAATGGCTAGCGGGAGATAATGAGCAGTTCTTC.

The chain uses TRBV19 and TRBJ2-7, with 9 bases matching TRBD1. The ends lost 1 base at V and 3 bases at J; junction bases unmatched: 4. CDR1 and CDR2 from the germline V gene are LNHDA and SQIVND (reference sequence). There are 15 residues in the CDR3. CDR3 region: CASSIVPTGGYEQYF. The CDR3 bases are TGTGCCAGTAGTATAGTACCGACAGGGGGCTACGAGCAGTACTTC.

The gene calls are TRBV2 and TRBJ2-5; 7 nucleotides match TRBD2. Looked up from germline, CDR1 is SNHLY and CDR2 is FYNNEI. This CDR3 spans 11 amino acids. V dropped 8 bases and J dropped 3; count of bases not matched to a gene: 0. CDR3 nucleotides: TGTGCCAGCGGGGGGGAAGAGACCCAGTACTTC. This translates into CASGGEETQYF.

The count of this clone is one. The CDR3 region is CASSLLASSTYQETQYF. As DNA, the CDR3 is TGTGCCAGCAGCTTATTAGCTTCCTCGACGTACCAAGAGACCCAGTACTTC. The J gene is TRBJ2-5, the V gene TRBV11-2; D unresolved. Germline assignment: CDR1 SGHAT and CDR2 FQNNGV. The germline V and J ends were trimmed by 2 bases and 0 bases, with 16 bases remaining between them. The CDR3 length is 17 residues.

In nucleotides, the CDR3 is TGTGCCAGCAGTTACTCTGGGGCAACTGGCAATCAGCCCCAGCATTTT. Protein product: CASSYSGATGNQPQHF. The gene calls are TRBV6-6 and TRBJ1-5; possibly TRBD1 for D (5 bases). CDR3 length: 16 amino acids. The ends were cut back, 0 bases at V and 2 bases at J, with 11 bases in the middle. Germline V gives CDR1 MNHNY, CDR2 SVGAGI (reference sequence).

This clone was observed a few times. CDR3 DNA sequence: TGTGCCAGCAGCTTAGATCTATACTCCTACAATGAGCAGTTCTTC. Residues: CASSLDLYSYNEQFF. V usage is TRBV11-2 and J usage is TRBJ2-1; D remains unclear. Between the trimmed V and J ends, which lost 0 bases and 0 bases, there was a span of 6 bases. This CDR3 region has 15 residues. CDR1 and CDR2 (germline): SGHAT, FQNNGV.

The genes are TRBV5-1 and TRBJ2-3; D is ambiguous. Trimming removed 4 bases at V and 3 bases at J, with 12 bases between. Germline lookup yields CDR1 SGHRS and CDR2 YFSETQ. This CDR3 spans 14 amino acids. CDR3 bases: TGCGCCAGCAGCCGTGGTCCACGTACAGATACGCAGTATTTT. Its translation: CASSRGPRTDTQYF. The variable domain in full, with the rest retrieved from reference TRBV5-1 and TRBJ2-3, is KAGVTQTPRYLIKTRGQQVTLSCSPISGHRSVSWYQQTPGQGLQFLFEYFSETQRNKGNFPGRFSGRQFSNSRSEMNVSTLELGDSALYLCASSRGPRTDTQYFGPGTRLTVL.

V and J are TRBV28 and TRBJ1-1; TRBD1 is a possible D gene (5 bases). Between the trimmed V and J ends, which lost 5 bases and 3 bases, there was a span of 7 bases. This CDR3 contains 12 residues. CDR1 and CDR2 from the germline V gene are MDHEN and SYDVKM. The CDR3 loop is CASSEGYTEAFF. The CDR3 DNA follows: TGTGCCAGCAGTGAGGGGTACACTGAAGCTTTCTTT.

The genes are TRBV6-1 and TRBJ2-3, with D possibly matching TRBD2 (5 bases). CDR1 is MNHNS and CDR2 is SASEGT in the germline V gene. Trimming stripped 0 bases from V and 3 bases from J, with 13 bases between. This CDR3 comprises 16 residues. CDR3 sequence reads: CASSEALGLLTDTQYF. DNA for the CDR3: TGTGCCAGCAGTGAAGCGCTTGGACTTCTTACAGATACGCAGTATTTT.

This sequence joins TRBV6-6 and TRBJ1-4; no definite D call. CDR3 length: 13 amino acids. Trimming shortened V by 5 bases and J by 8 bases, and 12 bases separated the two germline ends. CDR1 is MNHNY, CDR2 SVGAGI, per germline (reference sequence). The CDR3 region has the DNA TGTGCCAGCAGTCCGCCCCGGGAGGAAAAACTGTTTTTT. This sequence encodes CASSPPREEKLFF.

This clone was seen more than once but under ten times. This chain joins TRBV14 and TRBJ2-1, with D perhaps TRBD1 or TRBD2 (6 bases each). The CDR3 is made up of 17 amino acids. Trimming removed 4 bases from V and 9 bases from J, with 25 bases in between. In germline, CDR1 is SGHDN, CDR2 FVKESK. The CDR3 DNA follows: TGTGCCAGCAGCCCGCATTTGGGCACTGCACGGGGGCGTGAGCAGTTCTTC. This sequence encodes CASSPHLGTARGREQFF. The whole variable domain, filled in from reference TRBV14 and TRBJ2-1, reads EAGVTQFPSHSVIEKGQTVTLRCDPISGHDNLYWYRRVMGKEIKFLLHFVKESKQDESGMPNNRFLAERTGGTYSTLKVQPAELEDSGVYFCASSPHLGTARGREQFFGPGTRLTVL.

V and J are TRBV29-1 and TRBJ2-2; a weak D match, TRBD1 (5 bases). The germline V gene has CDR1 SQVTM and CDR2 ANQGSEA. The V gene lost 3 bases and the J gene lost 6 bases, with 11 bases spanning the gap. The CDR3 has 13 amino acids. Here the CDR3 reads CSVEAGKSGELFF. CDR3 nucleotide sequence: TGCAGCGTTGAGGCAGGGAAATCCGGGGAGCTGTTTTTT.

This chain connects TRBV7-2 to TRBJ2-5; 10 bases map to TRBD2. V trimming: 5 bases; J trimming: 4 bases; junction bases outside the gene matches: 13. Germline CDR1 reads SGHTA; CDR2 reads FQGNSA. CDR3 length: 17 amino acids. This CDR3 reads CASSVRSGRQNIETQYF. DNA of the CDR3: TGTGCCAGCAGCGTACGTAGCGGGAGGCAAAATATAGAGACCCAGTACTTC.

The chain combines TRBV7-2 with TRBJ1-2; D is possibly TRBD1 (5 bases). Per the germline V gene, CDR1 is SGHTA and CDR2 is FQGNSA. This CDR3 contains 14 residues. Deletions cut 6 bases from V and 3 bases from J, with 14 bases between. Here the CDR3 reads CASSPFREDYGYTF. CDR3 bases: TGTGCCAGCAGTCCATTCAGGGAGGACTATGGCTACACCTTC. The entire variable domain, with the rest obtained from reference TRBV7-2 and TRBJ1-2, is as follows: GAGVSQSPSNKVTEKGKDVELRCDPISGHTALYWYRQSLGQGLEFLIYFQGNSAPDKSGLPSDRFSAERTGGSVSTLTIQRTQQEDSAVYLCASSPFREDYGYTFGSGTRLTVV.

This chain connects TRBV19 to TRBJ2-3; the match to TRBD1 covers 7 bases. This CDR3 spans 15 amino acids. Germline lookup yields CDR1 LNHDA and CDR2 SQIVND (reference sequence). V trimming: 4 bases; J trimming: 0 bases; junction bases outside the gene matches: 4. This CDR3 is CASSKGTASTDTQYF. CDR3 nucleotides: TGTGCCAGTAGTAAAGGGACAGCTAGCACAGATACGCAGTATTTT.